The rows below give T cell receptor beta chains drawn from one sample of a study of T cell responses to AZD1222 COVID-19 vaccine. The data were produced by immunoSEQ multiplex PCR, yet TCRdb's version contains in-frame clones alone and is incomplete. The table records about 120,000 clones, over 70% of them present only once. The material sequenced was peripheral blood, taken on day 0 of AZD1222 vaccination. All receptors derive from an adult in good health. CDR3s include the opening cysteine and the closing phenylalanine or tryptophan. A D gene is named only where the DNA matches it firmly. A row's size may be missing; if present it is once, few, many or a size class.

>TRBV12-3/TRBV12-4|TRBJ1-1|NA|NA
TGTGCCAGCAGTGCTGCAATGGGAACTGAAGCTTTCTTT
CASSAAMGTEAFF
>TRBV30|TRBJ1-2|once|NA
TGTGCCTGGAGTGTACGGCTAGGCTACACCTTC
CAWSVRLGYTF
>TRBV6-4|TRBJ2-3|NA|TRBD2
TGTGCCAGCAGTGACTCGACTAGCGGGGGGGCAGATACGCAGTATTTT
CASSDSTSGGADTQYF
>TRBV2|TRBJ1-6|NA|TRBD1
TGTGCCAGCGCTGAGGACAGGGGGAATCCCCTCCACTTT
CASAEDRGNPLHF
>TRBV24-1|TRBJ2-5|NA|TRBD2
TGTGCCACCAGTAACCCAGCGGGAGCCCCCCAAGAGACCCAGTACTTC
CATSNPAGAPQETQYF
>TRBV5-1|TRBJ1-1|NA|NA
TGCGCCAGCAGCTTGCTTTCGGGGAACACTGAAGCTTTCTTT
CASSLLSGNTEAFF
>TRBV6-6|TRBJ2-1|NA|TRBD2
TGTGCCAGCAGTTACTCTGGACTAGCGGACAATGAGCAGTTCTTC
CASSYSGLADNEQFF
>TRBV6-1|TRBJ1-6|NA|NA
TGTGCCAGCAGTGAAGTTGGGGGCTCCATTTCACCCCTCCACTTT
CASSEVGGSISPLHF
>TRBV11-3|TRBJ2-7|NA|NA
TGTGCCAGCAGCTTGGTAGGGGCTAGCTCCTACGAGCAGTACTTC
CASSLVGASSYEQYF
>TRBV12-3/TRBV12-4|TRBJ2-2|NA|NA
TGTGCCAGCAGTTTTTCGGGGGCCGGGGAGCTGTTTTTT
CASSFSGAGELFF
>TRBV4-1|TRBJ1-1|NA|NA
TGCGCCAGCAGCCAAGCCGGGTGGACTGAAGCTTTCTTT
CASSQAGWTEAFF
>TRBV5-1|TRBJ1-5|NA|NA
TGCGCCAGCAGCTTGGGGGGCAGGGCGTATCAGCCCCAGCATTTT
CASSLGGRAYQPQHF
>TRBV30|TRBJ2-7|NA|NA
TGTGCCTGGAGCGTAAAGGGAGGACAAAGGCGTTACGAGCAGTACTTC
CAWSVKGGQRRYEQYF
>TRBV3-1/TRBV3-2|TRBJ2-7|NA|NA
TGTGCCAGCAGCCAGATGGGGGGCTACGAGCAGTACTTC
CASSQMGGYEQYF
>TRBV30|TRBJ2-7|NA|TRBD1
TGTGCCTGGGGGAGGGGGACAGGGTACTACGAGCAGTACTTC
CAWGRGTGYYEQYF
>TRBV6-6|TRBJ1-2|NA|NA
TGTGCCAGCAGTCCGGGATCGAGTAGTGGCTACACCTTC
CASSPGSSSGYTF
>TRBV6-5|TRBJ1-1|NA|NA
TGTGCCAGCGGTTTGGTGAACACTGAAGCTTTCTTT
CASGLVNTEAFF
>TRBV18|TRBJ2-4|NA|NA
TGTGCCAGCTCACCACGGCCCCAGAACCTAGCCAAAAACATTCAGTACTTC
CASSPRPQNLAKNIQYF
>TRBV19|TRBJ2-7|NA|NA
TGTGCCAGTAGTATCAGGACTTACAACGAGCAGTACTTC
CASSIRTYNEQYF
>TRBV5-4|TRBJ2-1|NA|TRBD2
TGTGCCAGCAGCTTGCCGGGCGGGAGGGACTACAACAATGAGCAGTTCTTC
CASSLPGGRDYNNEQFF
>TRBV19|TRBJ2-2|few|NA
TGTGCCAGTAGCACCCATCGGGAGACCGGGGAGCTGTTTTTT
CASSTHRETGELFF
>TRBV10-3|TRBJ2-1|NA|NA
TGTGCCATCAGTGTCCGGAGCTCCTACAATGAGCAGTTCTTC
CAISVRSSYNEQFF
>TRBV29-1|TRBJ2-3|few|TRBD2
TGCAGCGTTGAAGAAGGAGCTAGCGGGCAGTATTTT
CSVEEGASGQYF
>TRBV14|TRBJ2-1|NA|NA
TGTGCCAGCAGCCACAATGAGCAGTTCTTC
CASSHNEQFF
>TRBV3-1/TRBV3-2|TRBJ1-5|NA|NA
TGTGCCAGCAGCCACTTTGTAAGCAATCAGCCCCAGCATTTT
CASSHFVSNQPQHF
>TRBV20-1|TRBJ1-1|NA|NA
TGCAGTGCCCTCTGGAACACTGAAGCTTTCTTT
CSALWNTEAFF
>TRBV18|TRBJ1-3|NA|NA
TGTGCCAGCTCACCCGGGGGGCGCGACTTCTTCTCTGGAAACACCATATATTTT
CASSPGGRDFFSGNTIYF
>TRBV7-2|TRBJ2-3|NA|TRBD2
TGTGCCAGCAGCCCGTCTCGACTAGCGGGGGGGCATACGCAGTATTTT
CASSPSRLAGGHTQYF
>TRBV27|TRBJ1-2|NA|NA
TGTGCCAGCAGCCCGTGGGCAAGGGGGGGCAGGGACTATGGCTACACCTTC
CASSPWARGGRDYGYTF